This TCR beta chain originates from a study of cytomegalovirus exposure and HLA in healthy donors (TCRdb year 2017). Concerning the study at large: According to an earlier analysis of 587 of the donors, 150 million to 200 million T cells yielded over 90 million unique TCR beta sequences and 276 Gb of sequence data. Roughly 290 gigabases of sequencing data and tens of millions of unique TCR sequences made up an early release that covered approximately 650 HLA-typed donors. The genetic ancestry cluster associated with self-reported Caucasian donors included over 65% of the roughly 410 genotyped donors. The study was designed to test whether signatures of past pathogen exposure could be identified by cataloging public T cell receptors. The T cell repertoires of some 700 subjects were profiled by immunosequencing and related to cytomegalovirus serostatus. Besides the first cohort of roughly 640 subjects, a separate validation cohort made up of 90 to 150 different subjects was used. To predict cytomegalovirus infection status, the study combined high-throughput TCR immunosequencing, statistical association of individual TCRs with disease status, and machine learning. In a later analysis, previously published TCR beta repertoires from several hundred donors were re-analyzed and high-resolution HLA genotyping was added so that TCR occurrence patterns could be studied. The later analysis used no new phenotypic data to find candidate immune exposures, relying instead on TCR beta sequences and their occurrence across donors. In an earlier analysis of 587 of the donors, high-throughput TCR beta sequencing was used to judge whether each TCR beta V gene segment behaved as functional or pseudogenic. Donor age, sex, ethnicity and CMV serostatus were compiled together with the repertoire data. A later genetic analysis took genome-wide SNP genotypes for about 55% of the 666 donors and used that subset as a discovery cohort. Every discovery cohort repertoire had been produced on one sequencing platform. Both class I and class II loci were covered by HLA typing, at four-digit resolution. The number of donors typed differed by locus, with 629-630 for A, B, C, DRB1 and DQB1, around 520 for DQA1, over 600 for DPA1, and 472 for DPB1. Several DR-DQ haplotypes were handled as single units for association and clustering because linkage in the cohort was strong. Across under 500 genotyped donors of the cohort, an average of about 240,000 unique TCR beta nucleotide sequences per donor were sequenced, and 15% to 20% of those sequences were non-productive. General conclusions and limits of the study: Because counts were too low, seventeen rarely observed V segments, including chromosome 9 orphons, were excluded from the earlier analysis of 587 of the donors. In an earlier analysis of 500 to 650 of the donors, most TCR beta V segments appeared in productive rearrangements about 87% or about 30% of the time, broadly matching IMGT annotations. A cluster of highly shared sequence variants was judged likely to be a technical artifact of the sequencing pipeline. The 87-base-pair reads could not distinguish some IMGT-functional V segments, including TRBV6-2 and TRBV6-3, so those segments were excluded. A later genetic analysis associated a missense DCLRE1C variant with V-gene and J-gene trimming of TCR beta chains, and an independent cohort replicated the association. Linkage disequilibrium might explain the correlated functional status among segregating V segments, but an unknown experimental factor could not be ruled out. According to a later analysis, parvovirus B19, influenza, CMV and Epstein-Barr virus appeared linked to several top co-occurrence clusters. In a later analysis, the rate of TCR association differed among HLA loci, with DRB1 alleles having the most associated TCRs and HLA-C alleles having the fewest. The classifier was reported to diagnose cytomegalovirus status with high specificity and sensitivity in both the original cohort and the validation cohort. The authors suggested that the approach could potentially be extended to other disease states and immunological phenotypes. CMV serostatus was the only immune exposure information available for the cohort. When HLA alleles, especially DR and DQ, strongly co-occurred, TCR associations were difficult to assign to individual alleles. Presence/absence analyses assumed roughly uniform sequencing depth across donors, an assumption that may not hold. HLA typing was unavailable for some donors at each locus, so association tests used only the typed subset. A further reported finding was that TCR beta sequences accurately predicted the HLA-A and HLA-B alleles for most subjects in the first cohort. In the study, about 150 TCR beta chains were listed as associated with cytomegalovirus. Most CMV-associated TCR beta chains appeared to be HLA-restricted in a later analysis, and the HLA associations seemed to be driven largely by CMV exposure. While some public TCRs were present in many individuals, most TCR sequences turned up only very rarely across donors. In vitro tests confirmed that a few of the cytomegalovirus-associated TCR beta chains recognize cytomegalovirus antigens. This cohort had only TCR beta chains sequenced, and the lack of alpha or paired-chain data limited which features could be detected. A later analysis found that HLA-associated TCR beta chains were more clonally expanded and had lower generation probabilities than equally common non-associated chains. Compared with the approximately 600-donor mean, donors in an Asian-associated ancestry cluster had fewer N-insertions in productive TCRs, according to a later genetic analysis. In a later analysis, 16,951 TCR beta sequences were associated with specific HLA alleles at a false discovery rate of 0.05.

The method was the immunoSEQ multiplex PCR assay. For the multiplex PCR, a mixture combining 60 forward primers for TCR Vbeta segments and 13 reverse primers for TCR Jbeta segments was used. A multiplex PCR assay on genomic DNA amplified the CDR3 region of rearranged TCR beta genes. On the Illumina HiSeq System, the amplified TCR beta libraries were sequenced as 87-base-pair reads. The original methods were these. A later analysis tallied around 87 million unique TCR beta chains across the approximately 670 repertoires, and approximately 12 million of those chains were shared by two or more donors. A nearest-neighbor algorithm error-corrected the raw reads and collapsed the reads into unique sequences, merging closely related sequences to remove PCR and sequencing errors. CDR3 sequences were aligned to IMGT reference sequences to assign V, D and J gene segments. For a sequence to be retained, a match of at least six nucleotides was required to both a V gene segment and a J gene segment. A rearrangement counted as productive if the CDR3 had no stop codons and remained in frame with V and J, and every other rearrangement counted as non-productive. CDR3 was defined by IMGT convention, running from the second conserved V-encoded cysteine to the conserved J-encoded phenylalanine. The earlier analysis of some 580 of the donors excluded any sequence lacking an unambiguous match to a single V gene segment. In an earlier analysis of 587 of the donors, V segments were called functional above 56.7% productive rearrangements and were called segregating when the between-donor standard deviation exceeded 5%. A statistical classification framework was developed to diagnose cytomegalovirus status using the catalog of TCR beta chain sequences. A later analysis assigned V and J genes by comparing TCR nucleotide sequences with IMGT/GENE-DB human TR gene sequences. In a later analysis, CDR3 sequences and most-parsimonious VDJ recombination scenarios were assigned using the TCRdist pipeline. In a later analysis, every TCR beta chain was defined by the combination of its CDR3 amino acid sequence and its V-gene family, and reads without a unique V-gene family were dropped. To address suspected cross-contamination and a sequencing artifact, a later analysis removed roughly 640 highly shared, low-generation-probability nucleotide sequences. A later analysis calculated a clonal expansion index for each public chain from normalized within-repertoire ranks of inferred template counts. In a later analysis, generation probabilities were computed with a VDJ recombination model fitted to out-of-frame rearrangements, and the resulting probabilities were checked against IGoR. In a later analysis, TCR-TCR, TCR-HLA and TCR-CMV co-occurrence was scored with hypergeometric tests, and a repertoire-size bias correction was applied to TCR pairs. False discovery rates were estimated in a later analysis by permuting HLA or CMV assignments 20 times. In a later analysis, co-occurring TCRs were grouped using DBSCAN, and TCRdist sequence similarity was added for clustering within HLA-allele-positive subsets. Repertoires with fewer than 30,000 or more than 120,000 public chains were left out of co-occurrence clustering, as were roughly five repertoires with anomalous nucleotide sharing. The table comes from immuneACCESS by way of TCRdb, which keeps in-frame sequences with V and J called. Part of the clones is missing from these tables; in studies checked, under half for an unresolved V gene and the rest for unknown reasons. From that table come the V and J calls and clone size; the DNA was used to work out D and trimming. The sample includes 90,000 to 110,000 clones, with 81% observed a single time. The leading ten clones occupy roughly 2.3% of the sample.

Concerning this clone itself: The antigen this receptor binds is unknown. Base qualities are not at hand, and no much larger clone is one base apart.

CDR1 and CDR2, looked up from the germline V gene (reference sequence), are SEHNR and FQNEAQ. The cysteine opens and the phenylalanine closes a CDR3 of 16 amino acids. The entry retains the CDR3 DNA only, 48 bases that are in frame from base 1. Unmatched junction bases come to 8, with V trimmed by 1 base and J by 3 bases. In total, 600 or so healthy bone marrow donors made up the cohort. Cohort members were all nominally healthy when sampled, although unrecorded immune exposures were likely present. The donor was CMV seronegative and belonged to the group of more than 300 seronegative cohort members. Each donor provided a peripheral blood sample, and peripheral blood mononuclear cells were used for TCR beta sequencing. Genomic DNA extraction from the blood cell samples was performed with the Qiagen DNeasy Blood Extraction Kit.

The TCR sequence derives from a woman aged 25 to 39 in good health and CMV-seronegative. Sequenced material: PBMCs. The rearranged segments are TRBV7-9 and TRBJ1-2, with TRBD1 matching 7 junction bases. The DNA reads TGTGCCAGCAGCTTAGGAGACAGGGCAGGTGACTATGGCTACACCTTC. The resulting protein is CASSLGDRAGDYGYTF.